This is a list of T cell receptor beta chains from one sample in a study of spatial heterogeneity in lung cancer. TCRdb called the 5' RACE reads again in MiXCR, with one record for every CDR3 protein. The sample has some 8,100 distinct CDR3 sequences, approximately 5.4% seen once. The sequences come from PBMCs, collected at surgery. These receptors were taken from a male donor with early-stage non-small cell lung cancer. Both conserved end residues are part of each CDR3. A D gene is named only where the DNA matches it firmly. The size field is filled for only some rows; it gives once, few, many or a size class.

>large|TRBJ2-7|TRBV7-9|TRBD2
CASSWVGRIAGYYYEQYF
TGTGCCAGCAGCTGGGTGGGGAGGATAGCGGGGTACTACTACGAGCAGTACTTC
>many|TRBJ2-5|TRBV12-3/TRBV12-4|-
CASSPGTPPGETQYF
TGTGCCAGCAGTCCTGGGACCCCGCCGGGGGAGACCCAGTACTTC
>many|TRBJ1-5|TRBV5-1|-
CASSPGQEGIGQPQHF
TGCGCCAGCAGCCCCGGTCAGGAGGGGATAGGACAGCCCCAGCATTTT
>many|TRBJ2-1|TRBV7-9|TRBD1
CASSVNLRDRGQEQFF
TGTGCCAGCAGCGTCAACCTCCGGGACAGGGGGCAGGAGCAGTTCTTC
>many|TRBJ2-3|TRBV30|TRBD1
CAWTQGFLTDTQYF
TGTGCCTGGACACAGGGGTTCCTCACAGATACGCAGTATTTT
>medium-sized|TRBJ2-1|TRBV3-1|-
CASSQTENNEQFF
TGTGCCAGCAGCCAGACAGAAAACAATGAGCAGTTCTTC
>many|TRBJ2-3|TRBV9|TRBD1
CASRRQGTDTQYF
TGTGCCAGCAGACGACAGGGGACAGATACGCAGTATTTT
>few|TRBJ2-1|TRBV29-1|TRBD2
CSVNTGHGGNEQFF
TGCAGCGTAAACACCGGACACGGGGGGAATGAGCAGTTCTTC
>many|TRBJ2-6|TRBV5-1|TRBD1
CASLGGQGSSGANVLTF
TGCGCCAGCTTAGGGGGACAGGGAAGCTCTGGGGCCAACGTCCTGACTTTC
>many|TRBJ1-1|TRBV29-1|TRBD1
CSETGGNTEAFF
TGCAGCGAGACAGGGGGCAACACTGAAGCTTTCTTT
>medium-sized|TRBJ1-5|TRBV27|-
CASSINTGSGQPQHF
TGTGCCAGCAGTATAAACACAGGGAGTGGGCAGCCCCAGCATTTT
>many|TRBJ2-7|TRBV2|-
CASSEAQISPPYF
TGTGCCAGCAGTGAAGCGCAGATATCGCCTCCCTACTTC
>many|TRBJ1-3|TRBV18|-
CASSQSGSGNTIYF
TGTGCCAGCTCACAATCAGGGTCTGGAAACACCATATATTTT
>many|TRBJ2-1|TRBV29-1|TRBD2
CSVGSGTSGNNEQFF
TGCAGCGTTGGCTCCGGGACTAGCGGGAACAATGAGCAGTTCTTC
>many|TRBJ2-1|TRBV19|-
CASTGRLSSYNEQFF
TGTGCCAGTACGGGCCGCCTTAGCTCCTACAATGAGCAGTTCTTC
>many|TRBJ2-7|TRBV7-6|TRBD1
CASSLERQTGAYEQYF
TGTGCCAGCAGCTTAGAGCGTCAGACAGGGGCCTACGAGCAGTACTTC
>many|TRBJ2-7|TRBV29-1|-
CSVSRQAGGPYEQYF
TGCAGCGTTTCGAGGCAGGCCGGGGGCCCCTACGAGCAGTACTTC
>many|TRBJ1-1|TRBV5-5|-
CASSLVMNTEAFF
TGTGCCAGCAGCCTCGTAATGAACACTGAAGCTTTCTTT
>many|TRBJ1-4|TRBV27|-
CASSLRLSQTNEKLFF
TGTGCCAGCAGTTTACGCCTATCCCAAACTAATGAAAAACTGTTTTTT
>few|TRBJ2-1|TRBV7-2|TRBD2
CASSLGVAGNEQFF
TGTGCCAGCAGCTTAGGGGTAGCGGGGAATGAGCAGTTCTTC
>many|TRBJ2-7|TRBV29-1|-
CSVNEPYESSYEQYF
TGCAGCGTCAATGAACCATACGAAAGCTCCTACGAGCAGTACTTC
>many|TRBJ2-1|TRBV4-1|-
CASSQEFSPGSSYNEQFF
TGCGCCAGCAGCCAAGAGTTCAGCCCGGGGAGCTCCTACAATGAGCAGTTCTTC
>many|TRBJ1-5|TRBV28|-
CASSLATAGNQPQHF
TGTGCCAGCAGTTTAGCGACAGCCGGCAATCAGCCCCAGCATTTT
>many|TRBJ1-1|TRBV25-1|-
CASSEPAPNTEAFF
TGTGCCAGCAGTGAGCCCGCCCCGAACACTGAAGCTTTCTTT
>many|TRBJ1-1|TRBV12-3/TRBV12-4|-
CASSLARNTEAFF
TGTGCCAGCAGTTTAGCGAGGAACACTGAAGCTTTCTTT
>many|TRBJ2-5|TRBV9|-
CASSGGNILQETQYF
TGTGCCAGCAGCGGAGGGAACATTCTCCAAGAGACCCAGTACTTC
>many|TRBJ2-1|TRBV6-2/TRBV6-3|TRBD2
CASATGLAGARYNEQFF
TGTGCCAGCGCGACGGGGCTAGCGGGGGCCCGATACAATGAGCAGTTCTTC
>many|TRBJ2-6|TRBV19|-
CASRGVSSGANVLTF
TGTGCCAGTAGGGGGGTAAGCTCTGGGGCCAACGTCCTGACTTTC
>many|TRBJ1-6|TRBV6-5|-
CASSSLFTAGAGYNSPLHF
TGTGCCAGCAGTTCCCTATTTACCGCTGGGGCCGGCTATAATTCACCCCTCCACTTT
>-|TRBJ1-1|TRBV29-1|-
CSVQSVRGWDTEAFF
TGCAGCGTCCAGTCCGTAAGGGGGTGGGACACTGAAGCTTTCTTT
>medium-sized|TRBJ2-1|TRBV10-2|TRBD2
CASTRLAGVNEQFF
TGCGCCAGCACGAGACTAGCGGGGGTCAATGAGCAGTTCTTC
>many|TRBJ2-3|TRBV6-5|-
CASSSPSGRTDTQYF
TGTGCCAGCAGTTCCCCCAGCGGCCGCACAGATACGCAGTATTTT
>many|TRBJ2-3|TRBV5-5|TRBD2
CASSATSGRGGADTQYF
TGTGCCAGCAGCGCGACTAGCGGGAGGGGAGGGGCAGATACGCAGTATTTT
>many|TRBJ2-1|TRBV18|TRBD1
CASSPNRQGGQFF
TGTGCCAGCTCACCGAACCGACAGGGTGGGCAGTTCTTC
>-|TRBJ2-7|TRBV20-1|-
CSAGRTDTYEQYF
TGCAGTGCTGGACGGACAGACACCTACGAGCAGTACTTC
>many|TRBJ1-2|TRBV30|-
CAWSVPGYYGYTF
TGTGCCTGGAGTGTCCCGGGCTACTATGGCTACACCTTC
>-|TRBJ2-7|TRBV7-9|-
CTSSFGGGIYEQYF
TGTACCAGCAGCTTTGGCGGTGGGATCTACGAGCAGTACTTC
>many|TRBJ1-6|TRBV10-2|TRBD1
CASSGGDRGSPLHF
TGCGCCAGCAGTGGAGGGGACAGGGGTTCACCCCTCCACTTT
>many|TRBJ2-7|TRBV20-1|TRBD2
CSARGRGRPYEQYF
TGCAGTGCTAGAGGGCGCGGGAGGCCCTACGAGCAGTACTTC
>many|TRBJ2-1|TRBV20-1|TRBD1
CSARRDRGFNEQFF
TGCAGTGCTAGACGGGACAGGGGCTTTAATGAGCAGTTCTTC
>many|TRBJ2-1|TRBV5-1|TRBD2
CASSRETSGNEQFF
TGCGCCAGCAGCCGAGAGACTAGCGGGAATGAGCAGTTCTTC
>many|TRBJ2-5|TRBV7-2|TRBD2
CASSLVPSGRVEETQYF
TGTGCCAGCAGCTTAGTCCCTAGCGGGAGGGTGGAGGAGACCCAGTACTTC
>-|TRBJ2-1|TRBV19|TRBD1
CASRTDRDEQFF
TGTGCCAGTAGGACGGACAGGGATGAGCAGTTCTTC
>many|TRBJ2-2|TRBV25-1|TRBD2
CASRKAGGPVTGELFF
TGTGCCAGCAGAAAAGCGGGAGGGCCGGTCACCGGGGAGCTGTTTTTT
>many|TRBJ2-3|TRBV27|TRBD2
CASSSGLARDSTDTQYF
TGTGCCAGCAGTTCGGGACTAGCGAGGGATAGCACAGATACGCAGTATTTT
>many|TRBJ1-2|TRBV19|-
CASSTVFYGYTF
TGTGCCAGTAGTACCGTTTTCTATGGCTACACCTTC
>many|TRBJ2-3|TRBV7-2|-
CASSLAPPSSTDTQYF
TGTGCCAGCAGCTTAGCTCCCCCCTCTAGCACAGATACGCAGTATTTT
>many|TRBJ2-7|TRBV6-5|TRBD2
CASSYRDALGGYEQYF
TGTGCCAGCAGTTACAGAGACGCTCTCGGGGGGTACGAGCAGTACTTC
>many|TRBJ1-2|TRBV3-1|TRBD1
CASTRPPGQVLPLEYGYTF
TGTGCCAGCACTAGACCCCCGGGACAGGTACTACCATTGGAATATGGCTACACCTTC
>-|TRBJ2-2|TRBV19|-
CASTPPGPYTGELFF
TGTGCCAGTACCCCCCCGGGACCTTACACCGGGGAGCTGTTTTTT
>medium-sized|TRBJ2-7|TRBV19|-
CASSTREQGLYEQYF
TGTGCCAGTAGTACCCGCGAACAGGGCCTCTACGAGCAGTACTTC